The T cell receptor beta chain under discussion was sequenced for a study of radiation and T cells in renal cell carcinoma. The time point is: baseline pretreatment blood. Indicated treatment: 15 Gy SBRT to primary tumor, nephrectomy 4 weeks later. After SBRT, blood was collected at 2 and 4 weeks, plus baseline. Clear cell pathology was present in this patient's renal cell carcinoma. Per the germline V gene, CDR1 is LNHDA and CDR2 is SQIVND (reference sequence). CDR3 size: 17 residues. After removal of 3 bases from V and 1 base from J, the junction contained 7 bases not matched to a gene. Data came from immunoSEQ multiplex PCR; TCRdb stores just in-frame clones and leaves some out. The sample lists around 160,000 clones; about 88% were seen once. Comments on this clone: Antigen unknown.

Study-wide findings and caveats: Without pretreatment biopsies, baseline tumor clonotype presence was undetermined. Top tumor clonotypes rose in blood 2 weeks post-radiation, then contracted.

The rearrangement joins TRBV19 to TRBJ2-4; 9 bases match TRBD1. The sample here was blood, taken from a patient whose treatment included radiotherapy and nephrectomy. This TCR derives from a woman in her sixties or seventies with renal cell carcinoma. The CDR3 DNA reads TGTGCCAGTAGTATTGGGACAGGGAATGGCGCCAAAAACATTCAGTACTTC. Translated: CASSIGTGNGAKNIQYF. The full variable domain, rest sourced from reference TRBV19 and TRBJ2-4, is DGGITQSPKYLFRKEGQNVTLSCEQNLNHDAMYWYRQDPGQGLRLIYYSQIVNDFQKGDIAEGYSVSREKKESFPLTVTSAQKNPTAFYLCASSIGTGNGAKNIQYFGAGTRLSVL.